Included here is one T cell receptor beta chain sequence, with context. The same CDR3 can be traced to other DNA sequences in this sample. This specimen belongs to a study of blood T cell repertoires in COVID-19. Method: immunoSEQ multiplex PCR; TCRdb's copy keeps in-frame clones and lacks some. The sample gives 310,000 or so clones, around nine tenths of which show up once; roughly 10% is in the top ten. This CDR3 spans 14 amino acids. The trim removed 4 bases at V and 7 bases at J, leaving 7 bases unmatched. CDR1 and CDR2 from the germline V gene are SGHAT and FQNNGV. Source material: peripheral blood. The chain links TRBV11-2 to TRBJ1-2; 9 nucleotides match TRBD1. The sequence was obtained from a woman younger than 45 with COVID-19, enrolled during active disease. The CDR3 loop reads CASSSQQGAGGYTF. For the CDR3, the DNA is TGTGCCAGCAGCTCACAACAGGGGGCTGGTGGCTACACCTTC.